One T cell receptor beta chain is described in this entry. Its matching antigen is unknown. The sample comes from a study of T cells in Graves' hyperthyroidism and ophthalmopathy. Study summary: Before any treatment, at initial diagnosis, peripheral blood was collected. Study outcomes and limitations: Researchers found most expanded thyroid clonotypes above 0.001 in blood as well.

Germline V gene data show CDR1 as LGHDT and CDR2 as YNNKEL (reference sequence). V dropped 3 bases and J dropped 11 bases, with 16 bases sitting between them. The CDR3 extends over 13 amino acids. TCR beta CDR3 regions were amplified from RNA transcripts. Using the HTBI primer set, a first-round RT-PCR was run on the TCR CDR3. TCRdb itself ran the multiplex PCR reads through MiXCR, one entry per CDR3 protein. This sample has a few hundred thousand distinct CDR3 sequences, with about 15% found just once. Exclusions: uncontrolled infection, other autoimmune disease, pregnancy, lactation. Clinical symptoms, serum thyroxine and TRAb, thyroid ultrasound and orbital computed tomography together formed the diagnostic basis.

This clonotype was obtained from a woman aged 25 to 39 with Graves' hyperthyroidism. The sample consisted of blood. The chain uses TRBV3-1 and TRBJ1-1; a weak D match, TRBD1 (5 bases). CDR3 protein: CASSQGSGTGAFF. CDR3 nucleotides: TGTGCCAGCAGCCAGGGTTCCGGGACGGGCGCTTTCTTT. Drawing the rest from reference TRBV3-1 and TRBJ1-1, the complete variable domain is DTAVSQTPKYLVTQMGNDKSIKCEQNLGHDTMYWYKQDSKKFLKIMFSYNNKELIINETVPNRFSPKSPDKAHLNLHINSLELGDSAVYFCASSQGSGTGAFFGQGTRLTVV.